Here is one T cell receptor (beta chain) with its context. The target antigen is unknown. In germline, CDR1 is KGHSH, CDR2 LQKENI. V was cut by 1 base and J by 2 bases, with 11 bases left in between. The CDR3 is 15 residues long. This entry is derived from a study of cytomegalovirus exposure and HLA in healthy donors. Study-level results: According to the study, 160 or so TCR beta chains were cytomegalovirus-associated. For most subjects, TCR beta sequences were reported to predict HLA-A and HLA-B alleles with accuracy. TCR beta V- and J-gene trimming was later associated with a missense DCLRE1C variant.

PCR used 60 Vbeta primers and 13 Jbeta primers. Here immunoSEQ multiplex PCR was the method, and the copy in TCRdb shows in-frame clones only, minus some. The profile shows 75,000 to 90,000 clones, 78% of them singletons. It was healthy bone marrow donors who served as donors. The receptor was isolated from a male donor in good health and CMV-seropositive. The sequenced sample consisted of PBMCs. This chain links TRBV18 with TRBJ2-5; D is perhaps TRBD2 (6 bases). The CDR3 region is CASSPRGGRQETQYF. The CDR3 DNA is TGTGCCAGCTCACCACGTGGGGGGAGACAAGAGACCCAGTACTTC.